What follows is one T cell receptor beta chain and its context. The antigen remains undetermined. This specimen comes from a study of shared clonotypes between healthy human individuals. Study details: For every donor, three CD4 naive, three CD4 memory, two CD8 naive and one CD8 memory plates were used. Study-level results: Donor clonotype sharing was expected to depend on sequencing depth. Inspection by rarefaction showed sorted-subset sequencing to be incomplete despite large depth.

The naive CD8 population came from CD45RO-negative cells selected for CCR7, without terminally differentiated effector memory CD45RA+ cells. Only Caucasian adults living in Nashville, Tennessee served as donors. Germline-derived CDR1 and CDR2 are SNHLY and FYNNEI. J gave up 5 bases and V 2 bases, and 15 bases lay outside the gene matches. The CDR3 totals 17 residues. Produced via immunoSEQ multiplex PCR; TCRdb's table is partial and in-frame only. The top ten hold 1% to 1.5% of the sample, which has roughly 1,800,000 clones, about 95% seen once. The receptor was isolated from a man younger than 35 in good health. The rearrangement links TRBV2 to TRBJ2-7; 7 nucleotides agree with TRBD1. The sequenced material came from naive CD8+ T cells sorted from blood. In DNA, the CDR3 is TGTGCCAGCAGTGAACGGGTGGGGACAGTAACTCAAGACGAGCAGTACTTC. Translation: CASSERVGTVTQDEQYF.